A single sample is the source of the 24 T cell receptor beta chains below, sequenced in a study of T-cell memory formation after mild COVID-19. One entry per CDR3 protein results from TCRdb running MiXCR on the 5' RACE reads. The sample contains fewer than 600,000 distinct CDR3 sequences, about 20% of which appear only once. What was sequenced was PBMCs or a T cell subset sorted from them (not recorded which). Receptors originate from an adult woman who had mild COVID-19 (a few samples of this study predate the infection). Cell type and time point are not known.

This clonotype was picked up a small number of times. The chain uses TRBV7-8 and TRBJ2-7; 14 nucleotides align to TRBD2. This CDR3 region has 16 residues. Germline CDR1 reads SGHVS; CDR2 reads FQNEAQ. Trimming cost V 4 bases and J 2 bases; bases outside gene matches: 4. The CDR3 sequence is CASSSGLAGGAYEQYF. The CDR3 nucleotides read TGTGCCAGCAGCTCCGGACTAGCGGGGGGCGCCTACGAGCAGTACTTC.

This clonotype appeared a few times. The chain uses TRBV4-2 and TRBJ2-5, with D unresolved. Germline values: CDR1 LGHNA, CDR2 YNFKEQ. CDR3 length: 13 residues. Trimming shortened V by 1 base and J by 2 bases, and 5 bases separated the two germline ends. The CDR3 DNA reads TGTGCCAGCAGCCAAGTCAGGCAAGAGACCCAGTACTTC. Translating gives CASSQVRQETQYF.

The V gene is TRBV5-5, the J gene TRBJ2-1; 12 bases are shared with TRBD2. Germline lookup yields CDR1 SGHKS and CDR2 YYEKEE (reference sequence). This CDR3 has 14 amino acids. V shed 4 bases, J shed 9 bases, and the junction held 5 bases outside the gene matches. This chain's CDR3 is CASSRTSGASEQFF. The DNA for the CDR3 is TGTGCCAGCAGCCGGACTAGCGGGGCGTCTGAGCAGTTCTTC.

This clonotype was observed a handful of times. This chain connects TRBV29-1 to TRBJ2-1, with 10 positions matching TRBD1. The germline gives CDR1 SQVTM, CDR2 ANQGSEA. The V gene end was trimmed by 3 bases and the J gene end by 10 bases; junction bases not matched to a gene: 6. The CDR3 totals 13 residues. The CDR3 sequence: CSVDRGTGDEQFF. CDR3 bases: TGCAGCGTTGATCGGGGGACAGGGGACGAGCAGTTCTTC.

This chain joins TRBV6-2 or TRBV6-3 and TRBJ2-1; D unclear. CDR1 is MNHEY, CDR2 SVGEGT, per germline. Trimming pared 5 bases from V and 9 bases from J, leaving 11 bases between. The CDR3 is made up of 12 amino acids. The CDR3 DNA reads as TGTGCCAGCAGTCCCTGGAGTGGTGAGCAGTTCTTC. Translating gives CASSPWSGEQFF.

The rearrangement uses TRBV24-1 and TRBJ2-1; D call uncertain. Germline V gives CDR1 KGHDR, CDR2 SFDVKD. V dropped 0 bases and J dropped 0 bases, with 2 bases sitting between them. The CDR3 extends over 14 amino acids. Here the CDR3 reads CATSDLNSYNEQFF. In DNA form, the CDR3 reads TGTGCCACCAGTGATTTGAACTCCTACAATGAGCAGTTCTTC.

The chain is built from TRBV6-6 and TRBJ1-2; D ambiguous. Trimming removed 6 bases at V and 7 bases at J, with 12 bases between. The CDR3 length is 12 residues. The germline V gene encodes CDR1 MNHNY and CDR2 SVGAGI (reference sequence). CDR3 region: CASSTLSTGYTF. The CDR3 DNA reads as TGTGCCAGCAGCACCCTCTCCACTGGCTACACCTTC.

The gene calls are TRBV20-1 and TRBJ1-5; D might be TRBD1 (5 bases). The germline gives CDR1 DFQATT, CDR2 SNEGSKA (reference sequence). V was cut by 7 bases and J by 0 bases, with 16 bases left in between. The CDR3 covers 15 residues. CDR3 nucleotides: TGCAGTGGTTCTGACAGATCTTATAGCAATCAGCCCCAGCATTTT. It specifies CSGSDRSYSNQPQHF.

The rearrangement uses TRBV19 and TRBJ1-6, with TRBD1 matching 10 bases. Losses at the gene ends were 3 bases for V and 5 bases for J; bases not matched to a gene: 1. This CDR3 has 15 amino acids. Germline CDR1 reads LNHDA; CDR2 reads SQIVND (reference sequence). This CDR3 reads CASSMGQGNNSPLHF. DNA of the CDR3: TGTGCCAGTAGTATGGGACAGGGGAATAATTCACCCCTCCACTTT.

This clonotype has a count of ten or more. The V call is TRBV27, the J call TRBJ2-7, with 7 nucleotides matching TRBD1. CDR3 length: 13 amino acids. Germline-derived CDR1 and CDR2 are MNHEY and SMNVEV (reference sequence). V lost 7 bases to trimming and J lost 2 bases; unmatched junction nucleotides: 5. This chain's CDR3 is CASKMQGAYEQYF. The CDR3 nucleotides are TGTGCCAGCAAAATGCAGGGGGCCTACGAGCAGTACTTC.

This clonotype is a singleton in its sample. V usage is TRBV7-9 and J usage is TRBJ2-5, with D perhaps being TRBD1 or TRBD2 (6 bases each). Trimming shortened V by 4 bases and J by 5 bases, and 17 bases separated the two germline ends. The germline CDR1 and CDR2 sequences are SEHNR and FQNEAQ (reference sequence). The length of the CDR3 is 15 residues. The CDR3 DNA follows: TGTGCCAGCAGCTCCGTGCGGGGACATGACGAGACCCAGTACTTC. This sequence encodes CASSSVRGHDETQYF.

This clonotype was counted at least ten times. The chain employs TRBV9 and TRBJ1-3, with TRBD1 identical over 7 bases. Germline V gene sequence: CDR1 SGDLS, CDR2 YYNGEE. The CDR3 sequence is 16 residues long. The V gene end was trimmed by 0 bases and the J gene end by 4 bases; junction bases not matched to a gene: 7. The CDR3 protein is CASSVDAGGTGNTIYF. CDR3 nucleotides: TGTGCCAGCAGCGTAGACGCAGGGGGTACGGGAAACACCATATATTTT. Full variable domain (missing parts from reference TRBV9 and TRBJ1-3): DSGVTQTPKHLITATGQRVTLRCSPRSGDLSVYWYQQSLDQGLQFLIQYYNGEERAKGNILERFSAQQFPDLHSELNLSSLELGDSALYFCASSVDAGGTGNTIYFGEGSWLTVV.

This clonotype appeared a few times. The CDR3 region has the DNA TGCAGCGTTGAAGACAGGTCAGGACCTCGGTCGGGCTATGGCTACACCTTC. Amino acids: CSVEDRSGPRSGYGYTF. The chain recombines TRBV29-1 with TRBJ1-2; no firm D call. CDR1 is SQVTM, CDR2 ANQGSEA, per germline. Trimming took off 0 bases at V and 4 bases at J, with 21 bases between the two ends. The CDR3 is made up of 17 amino acids.

In this sample, this clonotype turned up many times. The chain couples TRBV12-3 or TRBV12-4 to TRBJ2-1, with unresolved D. V dropped 4 bases and J dropped 2 bases, with 6 bases sitting between them. This CDR3 is built from 13 residues. CDR3 DNA sequence: TGTGCCAGCAGTTCACCCACCTACAATGAGCAGTTCTTC. It is translated as CASSSPTYNEQFF.

The V and J genes are TRBV5-6 and TRBJ2-1; no clear D. The V end was cut by 2 bases, the J end by 3 bases, with 12 bases between. The germline V gene has CDR1 SGHDT and CDR2 YYEEEE. This CDR3 spans 15 amino acids. The CDR3 region has the DNA TGTGCCAGCAGCTTACTACTGACTGACTACAATGAGCAGTTCTTC. This translates into CASSLLLTDYNEQFF.

This clonotype was seen more than once but under ten times. The CDR3 nucleotides read TGCAGCGTCGACTCCTCTGGATCCTACGAGCAGTACTTC. It encodes CSVDSSGSYEQYF. The chain joins TRBV29-1 to TRBJ2-7; no firm D call. V dropped 6 bases and J dropped 1 base, with 13 bases sitting between them. Germline assignment: CDR1 SQVTM and CDR2 ANQGSEA. The CDR3 loop spans 13 amino acids.

The CDR3 here is CATGGMGQPQHF. In DNA form, the CDR3 reads TGTGCCACCGGGGGCATGGGTCAGCCCCAGCATTTT. The genes are TRBV24-1 and TRBJ1-5; tentative D call: TRBD1 (6 bases). V dropped 9 bases and J dropped 6 bases, with 11 bases sitting between them. The CDR3 has 12 amino acids. CDR1 and CDR2 from the germline V gene are KGHDR and SFDVKD.

The chain links TRBV2 to TRBJ1-2, with D perhaps matching TRBD1 (6 bases). The CDR3 loop spans 15 amino acids. Germline loops: CDR1 SNHLY, CDR2 FYNNEI. The V end was cut by 2 bases, the J end by 2 bases, with 12 bases between. The CDR3 sequence is CASSELTTGNYGYTF. DNA for the CDR3: TGTGCCAGCAGTGAACTAACCACAGGGAACTATGGCTACACCTTC.

The V and J genes are TRBV9 and TRBJ2-7; no clear D gene. V gave up 2 bases and J gave up 3 bases, with 9 bases separating them. The CDR3 length is 13 residues. Looked up from germline, CDR1 is SGDLS and CDR2 is YYNGEE. The chain's CDR3 is CASSVGQDYEQYF. For the CDR3, the DNA is TGTGCCAGCAGCGTGGGCCAGGACTACGAGCAGTACTTC.

The table lists this clonotype with a few counts. The chain carries TRBV19 and TRBJ1-1; perhaps TRBD1 as D (6 bases). V lost 4 bases to trimming and J lost 0 bases, with 12 bases between them. The CDR3 extends over 15 amino acids. Germline V lookup: CDR1 LNHDA, CDR2 SQIVND (reference sequence). CDR3 region: CASSTGQSLNTEAFF. In DNA, the CDR3 is TGTGCCAGTAGTACTGGACAGTCCTTGAACACTGAAGCTTTCTTT.

The chain joins TRBV20-1 to TRBJ1-2; possibly TRBD1 for D (6 bases). CDR3 length: 15 residues. The V and J ends lost 1 base and 1 base respectively, with 13 bases between them. Germline V gene lookup returns CDR1 DFQATT and CDR2 SNEGSKA (reference sequence). The CDR3 DNA reads TGCAGTGCTAGAGCAGGGGATCCTCATAACTATGGCTACACCTTC. As protein: CSARAGDPHNYGYTF.

This clonotype has ten or more counts. The rearrangement uses TRBV11-2 and TRBJ2-2, with 8 bases identical to TRBD1. Germline CDR1 is SGHAT and CDR2 is FQNNGV. This CDR3 spans 14 amino acids. The ends lost 5 bases at V and 4 bases at J; junction bases unmatched: 3. CDR3 nucleotides: TGTGCCAGCAGCCTTGACAGGGGCACCGGGGAGCTGTTTTTT. Translation gives CASSLDRGTGELFF.

This clonotype was counted only a few times. An end of the junction does not agree with germline; a read error may underlie this. The V call is TRBV15, the J call TRBJ2-7; the D is unclear. The V gene's germline CDR1 is LNHNV and CDR2 YYDKDF (reference sequence). The length of the CDR3 is 14 residues. For the CDR3, the DNA is TGTGCCACCACCAGAGATGGAGACTCCTACGAGCAGTACTTC. Its translation is CATTRDGDSYEQYF.

This rearrangement joins TRBV7-6 to TRBJ1-5, with D unclear. CDR1 and CDR2 from the germline V gene are SGHVS and FNYEAQ. V lost 2 bases and J 8 bases, leaving 10 bases between the germline ends. The length of the CDR3 is 13 residues. The CDR3 DNA reads TGTGCCAGCAGCTTAACAAGGGCGGAGCCCCAGCATTTT. Protein sequence: CASSLTRAEPQHF. The whole variable domain, remainder taken from reference TRBV7-6 and TRBJ1-5, is GAGVSQSPRYKVTKRGQDVALRCDPISGHVSLYWYRQALGQGPEFLTYFNYEAQQDKSGLPNDRFSAERPEGSISTLTIQRTEQRDSAMYRCASSLTRAEPQHFGDGTRLSIL.